This T cell receptor beta chain originates from a study of Ad26.COV2.S vaccination and SARS-CoV-2 variants. Study-level information: The vaccine Ad26.COV2.S was put into the muscle once, or twice with 56 days between. Study results and limitations: Similar non-spike TCR breadth was seen in vaccine and placebo recipients.

Stated treatment: some 20 received Ad26.COV2.S at low or high dose, single or two shots; roughly 5 received placebo; per-sample allocation not given. On day 63 after the first injection, vaccine and placebo recipients gave samples. Germline V gene lookup returns CDR1 SEHNR and CDR2 FQNEAQ (reference sequence). Deletions cut 1 base from V and 4 bases from J, with 14 bases between. The length of the CDR3 is 16 residues. This clone was seen once. Its target is not known. Here immunoSEQ multiplex PCR was the method, and the copy in TCRdb shows in-frame clones only, minus some. The sample has some 340,000 clones; about 86% are singletons.

V gene TRBV7-9 combines with J gene TRBJ2-1; no reliable D call. The receptor was derived from a person between 18 and 60 years old who received the Ad26.COV2.S COVID-19 vaccine or a placebo. The sequencing here drew on peripheral blood, taken in a trial of Ad26.COV2.S vaccine versus placebo. CDR3 sequence reads: CASSLVIGLRYNEQFF. The CDR3 nucleotides are TGTGCCAGCAGCTTAGTAATAGGCCTACGATACAATGAGCAGTTCTTC.